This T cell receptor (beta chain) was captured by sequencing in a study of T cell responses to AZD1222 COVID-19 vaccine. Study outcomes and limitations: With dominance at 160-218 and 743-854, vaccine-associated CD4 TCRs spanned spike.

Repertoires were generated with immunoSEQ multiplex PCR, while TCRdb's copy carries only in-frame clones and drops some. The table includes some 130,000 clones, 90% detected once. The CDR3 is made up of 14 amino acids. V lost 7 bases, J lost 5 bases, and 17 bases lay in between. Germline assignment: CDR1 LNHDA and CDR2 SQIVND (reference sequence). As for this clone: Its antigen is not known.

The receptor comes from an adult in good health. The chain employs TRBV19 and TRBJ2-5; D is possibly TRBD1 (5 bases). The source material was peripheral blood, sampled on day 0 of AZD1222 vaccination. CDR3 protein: CASKMGHQRETQYF. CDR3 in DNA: TGTGCCAGTAAAATGGGGCACCAACGGGAGACCCAGTACTTC.